These 5 T cell receptor beta chains were sequenced from one sample in a study of blood T cell repertoires in COVID-19. Generated by immunoSEQ multiplex PCR, the TCRdb table keeps only in-frame clones and is missing some. The sample has about 200,000 clones; roughly 80% are singletons. The sequenced sample consisted of peripheral blood. These receptors were taken from a woman between 55 and 75 years old with COVID-19, enrolled during active disease.

The chain is built from TRBV6-5 and TRBJ1-2; D is unresolved. Germline V gene sequence: CDR1 MNHEY, CDR2 SVGAGI. Trimming cost V 2 bases and J 2 bases, with 9 bases left between them. The CDR3 is 14 residues long. The CDR3 bases are TGTGCCAGCAGTTACCTCGACGGGAACTATGGCTACACCTTC. This gives the protein CASSYLDGNYGYTF.

V is TRBV5-4 and J is TRBJ2-7; 11 nucleotides line up with TRBD2. V was pared by 4 bases and J by 3 bases, with 3 bases of the junction left unmatched. This CDR3 comprises 14 residues. Germline assignment: CDR1 SGHNT and CDR2 YYREEE (reference sequence). The CDR3 coding sequence is TGTGCCAGCAGCAGTAGCGGGAGGGACTACGAGCAGTACTTC. It encodes CASSSSGRDYEQYF.

A few counts support this clone. The rearrangement joins TRBV11-2 to TRBJ1-2, with D perhaps matching TRBD1 (6 bases). The CDR3 spans 13 residues. The germline V gene has CDR1 SGHAT and CDR2 FQNNGV. Trimming took 2 bases from V and 7 from J, leaving 11 bases between them. CDR3 region: CASSLQGYRGYTF. The CDR3 DNA reads TGTGCCAGCAGCTTACAGGGGTACCGTGGCTACACCTTC.

This chain connects TRBV28 to TRBJ1-5; no clear D gene. Deletions cut 7 bases from V and 0 bases from J, with 4 bases between. The CDR3 covers 12 residues. CDR1 and CDR2 (germline): MDHEN, SYDVKM. CDR3 coding DNA: TGTGCCAGCACCTATAGCAATCAGCCCCAGCATTTT. Amino acids: CASTYSNQPQHF.

DNA for the CDR3: TGTGCCAGTACACCGGGACAGGGCCGGTTGGGGCAGTACTTC. Translated, it gives CASTPGQGRLGQYF. The J gene is TRBJ2-7, the V gene TRBV28; TRBD1 matches at 9 bases. J lost 9 bases, V lost 9 bases, and 15 bases had no gene match. CDR1 is MDHEN and CDR2 is SYDVKM in the germline V gene. The CDR3 runs 14 residues.